The entry below describes one TCR beta chain. The data originate from a study of control samples from healthy donors and cancer patients. The assay was immunoSEQ multiplex PCR, and TCRdb's table has in-frame clones only and misses some. The repertoire holds roughly 29,000 clones, with 79% as singletons. Trimming took 6 bases from V and 2 from J, leaving 4 bases between them. The CDR3 contains 11 residues. CDR1 and CDR2 (germline): SGHTA, FQGNSA. This TCR was sampled from a man between 60 and 75 years old with head and neck cancer. The sample consisted of PBMCs. The chain has TRBV7-2 and TRBJ2-5; D call uncertain. DNA for the CDR3: TGTGCCAGCAGAGAACAAGAGACCCAGTACTTC. Its protein product is CASREQETQYF.